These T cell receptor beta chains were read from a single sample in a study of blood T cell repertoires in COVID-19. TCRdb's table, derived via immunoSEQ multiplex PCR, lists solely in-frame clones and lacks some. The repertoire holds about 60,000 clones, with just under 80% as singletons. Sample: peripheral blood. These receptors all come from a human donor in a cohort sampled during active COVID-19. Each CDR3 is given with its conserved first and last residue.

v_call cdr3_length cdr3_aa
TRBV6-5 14 CASSTLGQGRGYTF
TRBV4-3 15 CASSSGLAGYNEQFF
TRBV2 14 CASSDSLVINEQFF
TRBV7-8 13 CASSSQDRAGYTF
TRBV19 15 CASSVGTSGSETQYF
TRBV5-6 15 CASSPGATSTDTQYF
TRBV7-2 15 CASSPRIGGTYEQYF
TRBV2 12 CASSAGDYGYTF
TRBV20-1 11 CSAPHPETQYF
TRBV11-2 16 CASSLDRPGFGETQYF
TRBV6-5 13 CASSLTSNTEAFF
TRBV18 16 CASSPPSQARNYGYTF
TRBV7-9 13 CASSLATNQPQHF
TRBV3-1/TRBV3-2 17 CASSQSQGAPGANVLTF
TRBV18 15 CASSPMGLADNEQFF
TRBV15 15 CATSSRQGGYYGYTF
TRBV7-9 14 CASSLRTGDTEAFF
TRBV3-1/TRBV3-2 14 CASSLNSGYTKAFF
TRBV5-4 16 CASSLDKVRGRTEAFF
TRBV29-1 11 CGGGVYNEQFF
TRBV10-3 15 CAISERGGANSPLHF
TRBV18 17 CASSPVAGTGGDYGYTF
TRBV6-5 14 CASSLGQGTGGYTF
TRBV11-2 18 CASSSGVGQGLLNYGYTF
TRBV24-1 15 CATSDVREPNSPLHF
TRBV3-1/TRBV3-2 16 CASSLSGGAGTDTQYF
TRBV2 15 CASLGQGGMNTEAFF
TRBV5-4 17 CASSLKWSGLAGDTQYF
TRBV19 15 CASSMTPYSNQPQHF
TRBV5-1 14 CASSTLRGNYEQYF
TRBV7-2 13 CASSFSENNEQFF
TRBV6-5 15 CASSYSRLGANIQYF
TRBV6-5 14 CASSYSLGPGELFF
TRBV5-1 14 CASSRDSWGETQYF
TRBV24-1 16 CATSDFLAGETGELFF
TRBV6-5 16 CASSYSTSVSYNEQFF
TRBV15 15 CATSANQGGSQPQHF
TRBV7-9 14 CASSLRRGDSSGNF
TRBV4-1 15 CASSQAGASYNEQFF
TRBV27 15 CASGQLWGPIGGYTF
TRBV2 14 CASSEAPATRAQYF
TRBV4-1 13 CASSQGVGETQYF
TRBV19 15 CASSGGTTNGYEQYF
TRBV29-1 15 CSVKPRDRGLNEQFF
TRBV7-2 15 CASSPLGGSGEKLFF
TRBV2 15 CASSRQGRLETEAFF
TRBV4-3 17 CASSQDGGTRPTGELFF
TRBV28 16 CASSGRTAAGTGELFF